This T cell receptor beta chain came from a study of control samples from healthy donors and cancer patients. CDR3 size: 16 residues. Trimming left V 1 base short and J 0 bases short, with 10 bases between. CDR1 is SEHNR, CDR2 FQNEAQ, per germline (reference sequence). Measured with immunoSEQ multiplex PCR; TCRdb has only the in-frame clones, and not every one. In the table there are almost 90,000 clones, about 85% of which are singletons. This TCR came from a woman in her 40s in good health. The material sequenced was blood. The rearrangement uses TRBV7-9 and TRBJ1-5; D is uncertain. The CDR3 DNA follows: TGTGCCAGCAGCTTAGAACAGAGGAGTAGCAATCAGCCCCAGCATTTT. Translation: CASSLEQRSSNQPQHF.